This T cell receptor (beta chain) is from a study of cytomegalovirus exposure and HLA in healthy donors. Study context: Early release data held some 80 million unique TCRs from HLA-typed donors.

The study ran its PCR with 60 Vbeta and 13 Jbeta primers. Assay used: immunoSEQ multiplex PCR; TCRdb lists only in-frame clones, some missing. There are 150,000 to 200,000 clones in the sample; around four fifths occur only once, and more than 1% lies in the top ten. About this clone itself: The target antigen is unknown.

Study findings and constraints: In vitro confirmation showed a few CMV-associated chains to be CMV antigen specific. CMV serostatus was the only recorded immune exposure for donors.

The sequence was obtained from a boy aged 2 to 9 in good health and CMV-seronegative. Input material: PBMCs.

This CDR3 is CASGLSRQPQHF. CDR3 in DNA: TGTGCTAGTGGTTTGAGCCGGCAGCCCCAGCATTTT. The chain employs TRBV12-5 and TRBJ1-5; the D is unclear. V shed 2 bases and J shed 7 bases, with 6 bases lying between them. Per the germline V gene, CDR1 is LGHNT and CDR2 is FRNRAP. CDR3 length: 12 residues.